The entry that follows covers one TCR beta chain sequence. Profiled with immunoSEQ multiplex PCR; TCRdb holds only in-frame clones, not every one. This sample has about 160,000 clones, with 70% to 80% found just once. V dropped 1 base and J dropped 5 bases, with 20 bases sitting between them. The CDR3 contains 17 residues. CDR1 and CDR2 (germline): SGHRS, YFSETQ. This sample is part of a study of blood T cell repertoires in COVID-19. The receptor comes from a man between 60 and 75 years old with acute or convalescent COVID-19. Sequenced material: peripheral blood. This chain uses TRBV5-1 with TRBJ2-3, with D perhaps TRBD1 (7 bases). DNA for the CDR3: TGCGCCAGCAGCTTGCGAGGAGGGGGCTCTGCAATAGATACGCAGTATTTT. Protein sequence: CASSLRGGGSAIDTQYF.